The 19 T cell receptor beta chains below all came from one sample that was sequenced in a study of T cell responses to AZD1222 COVID-19 vaccine. The method was immunoSEQ multiplex PCR; TCRdb's version includes in-frame clones alone and lacks a portion of them. The sample holds about 70,000 clones, around 90% seen once. The sample here was peripheral blood, taken on day 0 of MenACWY control vaccination. The receptors derive from an adult in good health.

The chain has TRBV30 and TRBJ2-7; D is undetermined. Germline V CDR1 and CDR2: GTSNPN, SVGIG (reference sequence). V was shortened by 1 base and J by 3 bases, with 4 bases between the two germline ends. There are 11 residues in the CDR3. The CDR3 here is CAWSESYEQYF. As DNA, the CDR3 is TGTGCCTGGAGTGAAAGCTACGAGCAGTACTTC. Together with reference TRBV30 and TRBJ2-7, the CDR3 gives the full variable domain: SQTIHQWPATLVQPVGSPLSLECTVEGTSNPNLYWYRQAAGRGLQLLFYSVGIGQISSEVPQNLSASRPQDRQFILSSKKLLLSDSGFYLCAWSESYEQYFGPGTRLTVT.

The chain has TRBV29-1 and TRBJ2-3; 9 nucleotides line up with TRBD2. V lost 4 bases to trimming and J lost 1 base; unmatched junction nucleotides: 9. The CDR3 consists of 16 residues. Per the germline V gene, CDR1 is SQVTM and CDR2 is ANQGSEA. In nucleotides, the CDR3 is TGCAGCGTTGTTTCTGCGGGGGGGCCTGGCACAGATACGCAGTATTTT. Translated, it gives CSVVSAGGPGTDTQYF.

This clone was recorded a few times. The V gene is TRBV5-1, the J gene TRBJ2-3, with 12 positions matching TRBD2. CDR3 size: 16 residues. The germline gives CDR1 SGHRS, CDR2 YFSETQ. V lost 1 base, J lost 2 bases, and 2 bases stayed unmatched. The CDR3 region has the DNA TGCGCCAGCAGCTTGCTAGCGGGGGGGAACACAGATACGCAGTATTTT. Amino acid sequence: CASSLLAGGNTDTQYF.

This chain uses TRBV4-2 with TRBJ2-2; D tentatively fits TRBD1 or TRBD2 (6 bases each). V dropped 1 base and J dropped 6 bases, with 18 bases sitting between them. Germline V gives CDR1 LGHNA, CDR2 YNFKEQ. This CDR3 has 17 amino acids. The CDR3: CASSQGNGGREAGELFF. CDR3 coding DNA: TGTGCCAGCAGCCAAGGAAACGGGGGCAGGGAGGCCGGGGAGCTGTTTTTT.

The sample holds one count of this clone. The chain combines TRBV9 with TRBJ1-2; 8 positions match TRBD1. V dropped 0 bases and J dropped 2; count of bases not matched to a gene: 0. Germline V gene data show CDR1 as SGDLS and CDR2 as YYNGEE. The CDR3 loop spans 14 amino acids. Here the CDR3 DNA reads TGTGCCAGCAGCGTAGGGACAGGGAACTATGGCTACACCTTC. Protein sequence: CASSVGTGNYGYTF.

The chain combines TRBV12-3 or TRBV12-4 with TRBJ2-5; unclear D gene. Trimming left V 6 bases short and J 2 bases short, with 4 bases between. This CDR3 region has 11 residues. CDR3 protein: CASRTQETQYF. The DNA of the CDR3 is TGTGCCAGCAGAACTCAAGAGACCCAGTACTTC.

The chain couples TRBV15 to TRBJ2-1; D remains unclear. The germline V and J ends were trimmed by 6 bases and 5 bases, with 11 bases remaining between them. Germline V gene data show CDR1 as LNHNV and CDR2 as YYDKDF (reference sequence). This CDR3 has 13 residues. The DNA for the CDR3 is TGTGCCACCAGTTTCGGACCGAACAATGAGCAGTTCTTC. Translated, it gives CATSFGPNNEQFF. Drawing the rest from reference TRBV15 and TRBJ2-1, the complete variable domain is DAMVIQNPRYQVTQFGKPVTLSCSQTLNHNVMYWYQQKSSQAPKLLFHYYDKDFNNEADTPDNFQSRRPNTSFCFLDIRSPGLGDTAMYLCATSFGPNNEQFFGPGTRLTVL.

V usage is TRBV11-3 and J usage is TRBJ2-1; D might be TRBD2 (6 bases). The CDR3 has 15 amino acids. From germline, CDR1 is SGHNT and CDR2 YENEEA. V was cut by 3 bases and J by 0 bases, with 9 bases left in between. The CDR3 DNA sequence: TGTGCCAGCAGCTTGGTCGGGAGCTCCTACAATGAGCAGTTCTTC. It is translated as CASSLVGSSYNEQFF.

CDR3 coding DNA: TGTGCCAGCAGCTTTCGGGTGGGGCAAGAGACCCAGTACTTC. It translates to CASSFRVGQETQYF. The chain carries TRBV11-3 and TRBJ2-5; no clear D gene. This CDR3 region has 14 residues. V was shortened by 3 bases and J by 2 bases, with 10 bases between the two germline ends. CDR1 is SGHNT, CDR2 YENEEA, per germline. Combining the CDR3 with reference TRBV11-3 and TRBJ2-5 gives the whole variable domain EAGVVQSPRYKIIEKKQPVAFWCNPISGHNTLYWYLQNLGQGPELLIRYENEEAVDDSQLPKDRFSAERLKGVDSTLKIQPAELGDSAVYLCASSFRVGQETQYFGPGTRLLVL.

The chain links TRBV14 to TRBJ2-2; 9 bases align to TRBD2. V trimming: 0 bases; J trimming: 1 base; junction bases outside the gene matches: 9. Germline loops: CDR1 SGHDN, CDR2 FVKESK. The CDR3 has 19 residues. The CDR3 region is CASSQEPAGGYRNTGELFF. The CDR3 coding sequence is TGTGCCAGCAGCCAAGAGCCAGCGGGGGGCTACCGGAACACCGGGGAGCTGTTTTTT.

CDR3 nucleotide sequence: TGTGCCAGCTCACCAGACAGTTTCTCTGGAAACACCATATATTTT. The encoded protein is CASSPDSFSGNTIYF. The rearrangement links TRBV18 to TRBJ1-3; weak D call: TRBD1 (5 bases). The length of the CDR3 is 15 residues. Germline V CDR1 and CDR2: KGHSH, LQKENI. Trimming took 2 bases from V and 0 from J, leaving 8 bases between them. Complete variable domain (other parts from reference TRBV18 and TRBJ1-3): NAGVMQNPRHLVRRRGQEARLRCSPMKGHSHVYWYRQLPEEGLKFMVYLQKENIIDESGMPKERFSAEFPKEGPSILRIQQVVRGDSAAYFCASSPDSFSGNTIYFGEGSWLTVV.

The rearrangement joins TRBV11-1 to TRBJ2-7; no clear D gene. Trimming cost V 1 base and J 0 bases, with 13 bases left between them. Germline loops: CDR1 SGHAT, CDR2 FQDESV (reference sequence). CDR3 length: 16 amino acids. CDR3 sequence (DNA): TGTGCCAGCAGCTTAGGCGCTTACGCGAGCTCCTACGAGCAGTACTTC. Encoded protein: CASSLGAYASSYEQYF.

The genes are TRBV15 and TRBJ2-6, with D maybe TRBD2 (5 bases). The CDR3 consists of 17 residues. The germline V gene encodes CDR1 LNHNV and CDR2 YYDKDF (reference sequence). Between the trimmed V and J ends, which lost 4 bases and 0 bases, there was a span of 13 bases. CDR3 loop: CATSKRAVGSGANVLTF. The DNA of the CDR3 is TGTGCCACCAGCAAGAGGGCCGTGGGCTCTGGGGCCAACGTCCTGACTTTC.

This clone was observed once. V usage is TRBV6-5 and J usage is TRBJ2-5, with D perhaps given as TRBD1 or TRBD2 (5 bases each). V dropped 4 bases and J dropped 1 base, with 16 bases sitting between them. This CDR3 has 16 amino acids. The germline V gene encodes CDR1 MNHEY and CDR2 SVGAGI. CDR3 residues: CASSSQRGAGQETQYF. The CDR3 bases are TGTGCCAGCAGTTCCCAAAGAGGGGCCGGCCAAGAGACCCAGTACTTC.

The chain joins TRBV4-1 to TRBJ2-3, with D possibly being TRBD1 or TRBD2 (5 bases each). The CDR3 runs 18 residues. V shed 0 bases and J shed 10 bases, with 26 bases lying between them. Germline CDR1 is MGHRA and CDR2 is YSYEKL. This CDR3 reads CASSQDSSVGTGHVPQYF. DNA for the CDR3: TGCGCCAGCAGCCAAGATTCTAGTGTGGGGACGGGGCATGTTCCGCAGTATTTT.

The V gene is TRBV7-9, the J gene TRBJ1-5; tentatively, D is TRBD1 (5 bases). The CDR3 contains 12 residues. Germline loops: CDR1 SEHNR, CDR2 FQNEAQ (reference sequence). Trimming pared 6 bases from V and 7 bases from J, leaving 10 bases between. In nucleotides, the CDR3 is TGTGCCAGCAGTCCCGGGGGACAGCCCCAGCATTTT. It yields the protein CASSPGGQPQHF. Drawing the rest from reference TRBV7-9 and TRBJ1-5, the complete variable domain is DTGVSQNPRHKITKRGQNVTFRCDPISEHNRLYWYRQTLGQGPEFLTYFQNEAQLEKSRLLSDRFSAERPKGSFSTLEIQRTEQGDSAMYLCASSPGGQPQHFGDGTRLSIL.

The rearrangement joins TRBV28 to TRBJ1-3; perhaps TRBD1 as D (6 bases). Trimming shortened V by 7 bases and J by 4 bases, and 17 bases separated the two germline ends. CDR3 size: 15 residues. CDR1 and CDR2 (germline): MDHEN, SYDVKM. The CDR3 DNA is TGTGCCAGCAATGGGGGGCATGGGGTGGGAAACACCATATATTTT. Its protein product is CASNGGHGVGNTIYF.

The genes are TRBV19 and TRBJ2-7, with 12 bases that match TRBD1. Germline CDR1 LNHDA, CDR2 SQIVND (reference sequence). With V trimmed by 3 bases and J by 4 bases, 1 base remained unmatched. The CDR3 length is 14 residues. CDR3 sequence: CASSMGQGAYEQYF. The CDR3 bases are TGTGCCAGTAGTATGGGACAGGGGGCTTACGAGCAGTACTTC.

This clone was observed once. The chain recombines TRBV5-4 with TRBJ1-2, with D perhaps TRBD1 (5 bases). Deletions cut 4 bases from V and 3 bases from J, with 10 bases between. The CDR3 runs to 13 residues. Germline CDR1 is SGHNT and CDR2 is YYREEE (reference sequence). In DNA, the CDR3 is TGTGCCAGCAGCCTGACAGCCTACTATGGCTACACCTTC. It yields the protein CASSLTAYYGYTF. The variable domain in full, completed from reference TRBV5-4 and TRBJ1-2, reads ETGVTQSPTHLIKTRGQQVTLRCSSQSGHNTVSWYQQALGQGPQFIFQYYREEENGRGNFPPRFSGLQFPNYSSELNVNALELDDSALYLCASSLTAYYGYTFGSGTRLTVV.